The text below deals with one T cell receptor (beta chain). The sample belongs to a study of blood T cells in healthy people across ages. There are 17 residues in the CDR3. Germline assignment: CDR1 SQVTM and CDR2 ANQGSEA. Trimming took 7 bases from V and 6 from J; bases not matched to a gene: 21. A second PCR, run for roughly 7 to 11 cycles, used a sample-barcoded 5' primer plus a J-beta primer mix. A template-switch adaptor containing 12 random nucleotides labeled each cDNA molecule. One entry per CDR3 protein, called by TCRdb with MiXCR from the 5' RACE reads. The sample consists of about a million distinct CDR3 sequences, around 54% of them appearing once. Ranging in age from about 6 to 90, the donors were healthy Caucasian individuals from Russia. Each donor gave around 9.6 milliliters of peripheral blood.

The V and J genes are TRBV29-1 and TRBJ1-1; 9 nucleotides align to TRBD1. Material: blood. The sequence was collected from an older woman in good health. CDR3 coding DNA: TGCAGCGCCACTATTTCTATGTGGACAGGGGTTTCCTCTGAAGCTTTCTTT. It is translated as CSATISMWTGVSSEAFF.